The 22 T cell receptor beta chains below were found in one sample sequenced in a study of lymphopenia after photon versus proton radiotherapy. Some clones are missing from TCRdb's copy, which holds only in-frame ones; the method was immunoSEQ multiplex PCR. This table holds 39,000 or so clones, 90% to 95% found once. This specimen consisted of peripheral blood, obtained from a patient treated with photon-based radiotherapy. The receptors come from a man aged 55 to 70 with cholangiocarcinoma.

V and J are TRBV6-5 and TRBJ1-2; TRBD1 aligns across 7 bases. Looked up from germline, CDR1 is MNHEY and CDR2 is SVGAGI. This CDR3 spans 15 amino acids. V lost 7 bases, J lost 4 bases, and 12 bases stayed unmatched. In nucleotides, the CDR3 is TGTGCCAGCAAGCGGACAGGAGTCGACATCTATGGCTACACCTTC. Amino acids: CASKRTGVDIYGYTF.

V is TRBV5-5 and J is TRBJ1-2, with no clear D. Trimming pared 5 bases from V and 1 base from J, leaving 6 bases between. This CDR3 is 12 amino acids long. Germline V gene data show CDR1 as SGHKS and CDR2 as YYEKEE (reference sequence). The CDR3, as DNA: TGTGCCAGCAGTAGTATTAACTATGGCTACACCTTC. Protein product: CASSSINYGYTF. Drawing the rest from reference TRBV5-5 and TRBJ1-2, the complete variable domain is DAGVTQSPTHLIKTRGQQVTLRCSPISGHKSVSWYQQVLGQGPQFIFQYYEKEERGRGNFPDRFSARQFPNYSSELNVNALLLGDSALYLCASSSINYGYTFGSGTRLTVV.

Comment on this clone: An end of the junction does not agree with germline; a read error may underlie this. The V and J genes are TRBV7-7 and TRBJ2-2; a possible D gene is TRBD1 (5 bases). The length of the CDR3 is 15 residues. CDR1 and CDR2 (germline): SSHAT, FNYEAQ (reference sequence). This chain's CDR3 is CASSSRDANTGELFF. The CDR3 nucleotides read TGTGCTAGCAGCTCCAGGGATGCGAACACCGGGGAGCTGTTTTTT.

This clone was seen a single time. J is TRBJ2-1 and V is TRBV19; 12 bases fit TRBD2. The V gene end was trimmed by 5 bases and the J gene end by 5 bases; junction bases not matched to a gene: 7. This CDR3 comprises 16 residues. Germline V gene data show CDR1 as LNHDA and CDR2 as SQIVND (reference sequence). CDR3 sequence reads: CASSPLAGGPNNEQFF. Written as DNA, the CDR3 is TGTGCCAGTAGTCCGCTAGCGGGAGGGCCCAACAATGAGCAGTTCTTC.

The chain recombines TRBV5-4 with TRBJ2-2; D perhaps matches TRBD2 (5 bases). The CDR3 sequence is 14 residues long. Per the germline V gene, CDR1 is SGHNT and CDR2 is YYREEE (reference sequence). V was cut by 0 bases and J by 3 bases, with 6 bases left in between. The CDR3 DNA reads TGTGCCAGCAGCTTGGCCGGGGACACCGGGGAGCTGTTTTTT. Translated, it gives CASSLAGDTGELFF.

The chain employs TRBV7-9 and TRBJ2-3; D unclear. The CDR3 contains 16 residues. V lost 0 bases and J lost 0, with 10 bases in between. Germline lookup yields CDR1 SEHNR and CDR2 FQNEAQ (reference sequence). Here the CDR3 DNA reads TGTGCCAGCAGCTTAGCGAGGCACGCTAGCACAGATACGCAGTATTTT. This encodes CASSLARHASTDTQYF.

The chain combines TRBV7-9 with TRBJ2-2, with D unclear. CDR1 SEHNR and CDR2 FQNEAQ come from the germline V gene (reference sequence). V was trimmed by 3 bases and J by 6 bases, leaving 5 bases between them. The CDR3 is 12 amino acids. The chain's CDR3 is CASSFQAGELFF. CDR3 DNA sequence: TGTGCCAGCAGCTTTCAGGCCGGGGAGCTGTTTTTT.

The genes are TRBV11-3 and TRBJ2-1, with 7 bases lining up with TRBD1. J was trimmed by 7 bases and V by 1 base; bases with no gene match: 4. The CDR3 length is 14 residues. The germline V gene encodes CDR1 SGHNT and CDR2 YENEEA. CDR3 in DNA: TGTGCCAGCAGCTTAGTTAGGGGGCTAAATGAGCAGTTCTTC. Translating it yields CASSLVRGLNEQFF.

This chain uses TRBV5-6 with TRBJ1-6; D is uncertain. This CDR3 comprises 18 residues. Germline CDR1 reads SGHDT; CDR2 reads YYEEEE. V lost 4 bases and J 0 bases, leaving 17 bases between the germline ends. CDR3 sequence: CASSEGRRRSSYNSPLHF. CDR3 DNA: TGTGCCAGCAGCGAAGGAAGGCGGCGGAGCTCCTATAATTCACCCCTCCACTTT.

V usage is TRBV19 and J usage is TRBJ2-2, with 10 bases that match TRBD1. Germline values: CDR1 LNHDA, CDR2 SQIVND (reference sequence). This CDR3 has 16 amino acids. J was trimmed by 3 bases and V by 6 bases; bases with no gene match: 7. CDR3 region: CASSLTGGADTGELFF. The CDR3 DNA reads TGTGCCAGTAGCCTGACAGGGGGCGCCGACACCGGGGAGCTGTTTTTT. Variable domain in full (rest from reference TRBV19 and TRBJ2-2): DGGITQSPKYLFRKEGQNVTLSCEQNLNHDAMYWYRQDPGQGLRLIYYSQIVNDFQKGDIAEGYSVSREKKESFPLTVTSAQKNPTAFYLCASSLTGGADTGELFFGEGSRLTVL.

CDR3 loop: CASSFGQGAASETQYF. The CDR3 DNA reads TGTGCCAGCAGCTTCGGACAGGGGGCGGCTTCAGAGACCCAGTACTTC. The V gene is TRBV5-4, the J gene TRBJ2-5, with 11 bases identical to TRBD1. Unmatched junction bases numbered 7, after V lost 2 bases and J lost 4 bases. The CDR3 runs 16 residues. Germline values: CDR1 SGHNT, CDR2 YYREEE (reference sequence). The full variable domain, rest sourced from reference TRBV5-4 and TRBJ2-5, is ETGVTQSPTHLIKTRGQQVTLRCSSQSGHNTVSWYQQALGQGPQFIFQYYREEENGRGNFPPRFSGLQFPNYSSELNVNALELDDSALYLCASSFGQGAASETQYFGPGTRLLVL.

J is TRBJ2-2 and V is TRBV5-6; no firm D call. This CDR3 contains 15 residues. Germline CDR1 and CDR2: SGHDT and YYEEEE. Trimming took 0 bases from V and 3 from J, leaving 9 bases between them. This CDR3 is CASSLGSPDTGELFF. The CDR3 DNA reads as TGTGCCAGCAGCTTGGGGTCCCCGGACACCGGGGAGCTGTTTTTT.

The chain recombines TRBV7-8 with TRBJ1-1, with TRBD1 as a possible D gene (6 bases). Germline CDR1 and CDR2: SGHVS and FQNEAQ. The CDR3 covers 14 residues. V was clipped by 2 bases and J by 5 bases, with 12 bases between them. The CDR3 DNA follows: TGTGCCAGCAGCTTAAGGCAGGGGATAACTGAAGCTTTCTTT. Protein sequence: CASSLRQGITEAFF.

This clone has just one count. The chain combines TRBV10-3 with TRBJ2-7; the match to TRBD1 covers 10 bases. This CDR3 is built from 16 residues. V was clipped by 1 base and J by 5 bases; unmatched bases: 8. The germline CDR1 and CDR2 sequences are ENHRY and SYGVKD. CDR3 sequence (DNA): TGTGCCATCAGTGAGTTGGGGACAGGGGTTAGGCACGAGCAGTACTTC. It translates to CAISELGTGVRHEQYF.

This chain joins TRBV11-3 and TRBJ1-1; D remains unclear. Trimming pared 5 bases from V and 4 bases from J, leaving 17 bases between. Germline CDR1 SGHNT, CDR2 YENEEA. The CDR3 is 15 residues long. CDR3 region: CASSVNPETGTEAFF. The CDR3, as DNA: TGTGCCAGCAGCGTGAACCCCGAAACTGGCACTGAAGCTTTCTTT.

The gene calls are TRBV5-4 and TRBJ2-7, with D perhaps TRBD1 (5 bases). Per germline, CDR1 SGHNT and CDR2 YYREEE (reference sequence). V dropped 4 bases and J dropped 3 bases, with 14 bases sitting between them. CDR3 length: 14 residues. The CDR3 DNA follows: TGTGCCAGCAGCCCTGGTACAGGAGACTACGAGCAGTACTTC. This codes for CASSPGTGDYEQYF.

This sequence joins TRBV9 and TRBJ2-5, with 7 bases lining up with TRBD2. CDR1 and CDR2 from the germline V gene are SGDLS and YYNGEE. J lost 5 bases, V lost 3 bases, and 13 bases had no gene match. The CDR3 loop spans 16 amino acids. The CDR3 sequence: CASSAPGGTSGETQYF. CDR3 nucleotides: TGTGCCAGCAGCGCCCCCGGGGGGACCTCAGGGGAGACCCAGTACTTC.

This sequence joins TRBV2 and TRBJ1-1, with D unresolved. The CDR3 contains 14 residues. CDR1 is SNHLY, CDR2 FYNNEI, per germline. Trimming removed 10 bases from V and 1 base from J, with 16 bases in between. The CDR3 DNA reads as TGTGCCACCCACAAGACGGACCCGAACACTGAAGCTTTCTTT. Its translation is CATHKTDPNTEAFF.

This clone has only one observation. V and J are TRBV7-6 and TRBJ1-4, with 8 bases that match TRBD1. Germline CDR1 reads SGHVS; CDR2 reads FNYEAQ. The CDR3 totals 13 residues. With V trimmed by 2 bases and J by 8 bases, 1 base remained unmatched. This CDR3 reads CASSLRDREKLFF. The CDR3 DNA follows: TGTGCCAGCAGCTTAAGGGACAGGGAAAAACTGTTTTTT.

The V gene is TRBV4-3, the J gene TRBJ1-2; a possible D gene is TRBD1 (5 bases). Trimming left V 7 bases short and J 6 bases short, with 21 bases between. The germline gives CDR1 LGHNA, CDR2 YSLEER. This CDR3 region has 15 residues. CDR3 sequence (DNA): TGCGCCAGCAACCCCATGGCGTCTGGGGCACATGGCTACACCTTC. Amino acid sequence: CASNPMASGAHGYTF.

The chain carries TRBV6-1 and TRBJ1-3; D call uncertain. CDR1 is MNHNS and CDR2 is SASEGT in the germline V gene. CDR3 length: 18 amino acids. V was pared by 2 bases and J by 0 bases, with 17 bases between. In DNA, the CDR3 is TGTGCCAGCAGTGAATTCGGCCTAGGACTGTCCTCTGGAAACACCATATATTTT. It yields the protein CASSEFGLGLSSGNTIYF.

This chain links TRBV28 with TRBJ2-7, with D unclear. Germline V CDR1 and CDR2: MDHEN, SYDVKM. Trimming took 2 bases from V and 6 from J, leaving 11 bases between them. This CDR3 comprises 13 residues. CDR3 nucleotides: TGTGCCAGCAGTTTAGAGGAAACGGGCGAGCAGTACTTC. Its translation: CASSLEETGEQYF. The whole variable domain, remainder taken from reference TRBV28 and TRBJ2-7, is DVKVTQSSRYLVKRTGEKVFLECVQDMDHENMFWYRQDPGLGLRLIYFSYDVKMKEKGDIPEGYSVSREKKERFSLILESASTNQTSMYLCASSLEETGEQYFGPGTRLTVT.